Below, 3 T cell receptor beta chains from the same sample are listed, as sequenced in a study of sequential checkpoint blockade in melanoma. Sequenced by immunoSEQ multiplex PCR; TCRdb stores in-frame clones only, minus some. The sample has about 20,000 clones, around 82% seen once. Treatment: randomized to nivolumab then ipilimumab (arm A) or the reverse (arm B). The specimen was CD8+ T cells sorted from blood (inferred from file names), collected from a patient given nivolumab and ipilimumab in sequence. Receptors originate from a human donor with melanoma.

This clone appeared once. Here the CDR3 DNA reads TGTGCCAGCAGTCGCGGGGGGCCGTGGGAGCAGTACTTC. Translation gives CASSRGGPWEQYF. The chain joins TRBV27 to TRBJ2-7; 8 nucleotides agree with TRBD2. The V gene's germline CDR1 is MNHEY and CDR2 SMNVEV (reference sequence). The length of the CDR3 is 13 residues. The trim removed 5 bases at V and 7 bases at J, leaving 7 bases unmatched.

The sample holds one count of this clone. The chain links TRBV15 to TRBJ1-1; a possible D gene is TRBD1 (6 bases). Germline V gene lookup returns CDR1 LNHNV and CDR2 YYDKDF (reference sequence). CDR3 length: 14 residues. V lost 1 base to trimming and J lost 8 bases, with 14 bases between them. The CDR3 protein is CATSRARAGAEAFF. In DNA, the CDR3 is TGTGCCACCAGCAGAGCCCGGGCGGGGGCGGAAGCTTTCTTT.

The V gene is TRBV6-6, the J gene TRBJ1-4, with D perhaps matching TRBD1 (6 bases). The CDR3 runs to 14 residues. Trimming took 6 bases from V and 1 from J, leaving 9 bases between them. Germline V gene data show CDR1 as MNHNY and CDR2 as SVGAGI (reference sequence). The CDR3 is CASRNRETNEKLFF. CDR3 DNA: TGTGCCAGCAGAAACAGGGAAACTAATGAAAAACTGTTTTTT.